These T cell receptor beta chains were read from a single sample in a study of identical twins. TCRdb used MiXCR to reprocess the 5' RACE reads, holding one entry per CDR3 protein. The table lists 350,000 to 400,000 distinct CDR3 sequences, about 9% of them singletons, with approximately 9.3% in the top ten. Sequences were obtained from naive T cells sorted from blood. These receptors all stem from a woman aged 45-60 years in good health. CDR3s include the opening cysteine and the closing phenylalanine or tryptophan. The order of the fields is V gene, D gene, J gene, CDR3 protein. A D gene is named only where the DNA matches it firmly.

TRBV27	TRBD2	TRBJ2-1	CASSLRAGVYYNEQFF
TRBV7-6	.	TRBJ2-5	CASSLGSEETQYF
TRBV12-3/TRBV12-4	TRBD1	TRBJ2-5	CASSSNRDRLGTQYF
TRBV10-3	.	TRBJ1-1	CAISESGFGAFF
TRBV7-2	.	TRBJ2-7	CASSLADGEQYF
TRBV24-1	.	TRBJ2-1	CANRDGAYNEQFF
TRBV14	.	TRBJ2-1	CASSQDRPADGVNEQFF
TRBV4-1	TRBD2	TRBJ2-7	CASSLLAGDLLEQYF
TRBV27	.	TRBJ1-1	CASIFLTEAFF
TRBV29-1	.	TRBJ2-1	CSVAEIDEQFF
TRBV5-6	.	TRBJ2-1	CASSLEVAAYNEQFF
TRBV20-1	TRBD2	TRBJ2-7	CSASAGPYEQYF
TRBV11-2	TRBD2	TRBJ2-2	CASGLAGDTGELFF
TRBV6-1	.	TRBJ2-2	CASSDRAGGELFF
TRBV20-1	.	TRBJ2-2	CSAAGHRGTGELFF
TRBV29-1	.	TRBJ2-5	CSVDGGSGETQYF
TRBV5-1	.	TRBJ1-1	CASSFWANTEAFF
TRBV28	.	TRBJ2-1	CASSFSRGQFF
TRBV5-1	.	TRBJ2-3	CASSLAGDFTDTQYF
TRBV5-1	TRBD1	TRBJ2-1	CASSLGQGEYNEQFF
TRBV11-2	TRBD2	TRBJ2-7	CASTLAGFHEQYF
TRBV29-1	.	TRBJ2-1	CTGAWLSSYNEQFF
TRBV3-1	.	TRBJ1-1	CASSQGGAGTEAFF
TRBV12-5	.	TRBJ2-5	CASGLLDPNQGLQETQYF
TRBV5-1	.	TRBJ2-1	CASSRGDSYNEQFF
TRBV10-3	.	TRBJ2-7	CAISESSGIYEQYF
TRBV5-1	TRBD2	TRBJ2-1	CASSLVSGSSYNEQFF
TRBV6-4	TRBD1	TRBJ1-6	CASRDRDSPLHF
TRBV20-1	TRBD2	TRBJ2-1	CSAAIAGGPSEQFF
TRBV11-2	.	TRBJ2-1	CASSLEGLPSNEQFF
TRBV20-1	TRBD2	TRBJ2-2	CSATDGRAPGELFF
TRBV2	.	TRBJ1-1	CASSSQGIKDTEAFF
TRBV20-1	TRBD1	TRBJ2-3	CSARPDRGVRWGTQYF
TRBV12-3/TRBV12-4	.	TRBJ2-1	CASSFPGLGEQFF
TRBV7-8	.	TRBJ2-1	CASSLFSRRSYNEQFF
TRBV5-1	TRBD1	TRBJ2-7	CASKGFGQGPHYEQYF
TRBV20-1	TRBD2	TRBJ2-7	CSASHVGLAGGDEQYF
TRBV4-1	TRBD1	TRBJ1-1	CASSPFGQGASEAFF
TRBV5-1	.	TRBJ2-1	CASSPPGTVYNEQFF
TRBV5-1	TRBD1	TRBJ2-1	CASSQGVSYLYNEQFF
TRBV6-1	.	TRBJ1-3	CASSEGAPANTIYF
TRBV7-8	.	TRBJ2-5	CASSLRTGVGGETQYF
TRBV6-2/TRBV6-3	TRBD1	TRBJ2-3	CATGQRTDTQYF
TRBV20-1	TRBD1	TRBJ1-5	CSAWTGDSNQPQHF
TRBV10-1	TRBD1	TRBJ2-5	CASSDDRGEETQYF
TRBV15	.	TRBJ2-1	CATSRDKNRDNEQFF